A selection of T cell receptor beta chains follows, all from one sample in a study of cytomegalovirus exposure and HLA in healthy donors. Libraries were prepared by immunoSEQ multiplex PCR; TCRdb keeps only in-frame clonotypes and omits some of them. The profile shows nearly 300,000 clones, about nine tenths of them singletons. The sequencing sample was made of PBMCs. These receptors all come from a man aged 35-49 years in good health and CMV-seropositive. Each CDR3 is given with its conserved first and last residue. The D gene is left open where the match is weak. Rows may omit the clone size; those that give it use once, few, many or a size class.

TRBJ1-4	NA	TRBD1	14	TRBV7-6	TGTGCCAGCAGCTTGGGCAGGGGGCGTGAAAAACTGTTTTTT	CASSLGRGREKLFF
TRBJ2-2	NA	TRBD2	17	TRBV2	TGTGCCAGCAGTGAAGACGGGAGCGGGGATCACACCGGGGAGCTGTTTTTT	CASSEDGSGDHTGELFF
TRBJ2-3	NA	TRBD2	14	TRBV11-3	TGTGCCAGCAGCCCTGGACTAGCAACAGATACGCAGTATTTT	CASSPGLATDTQYF
TRBJ2-2	NA	NA	14	TRBV7-9	TGTGCCAGCAGGACGATAGCGGTCACCGGGGAGCTGTTTTTT	CASRTIAVTGELFF
TRBJ2-7	NA	NA	13	TRBV7-8	TGTGCCAGCAGCTTAGGGACTACCTACGAGCAGTACTTC	CASSLGTTYEQYF
TRBJ2-7	few	NA	12	TRBV18	TGTGCCAGCTCATCGGACTACTACGAGCAGTACTTC	CASSSDYYEQYF
TRBJ2-4	once	NA	15	TRBV18	TGTGCCAGCTCCCCCCGTGGGGGGACTAAAAACATTCAGTACTTC	CASSPRGGTKNIQYF
TRBJ2-7	NA	TRBD1	14	TRBV28	TGTGCCAGCAGTTTAATAGGGGGCCCCTACGAGCAGTACTTC	CASSLIGGPYEQYF
TRBJ1-4	NA	NA	15	TRBV28	TGTGCCAGCAGTTTAGGGGCGGCTCCTAATGAAAAACTGTTTTTT	CASSLGAAPNEKLFF
TRBJ2-3	NA	NA	13	TRBV27	TGTGCCAGCAGCCCGATGGCCACAGATACGCAGTATTTT	CASSPMATDTQYF
TRBJ2-7	NA	TRBD2	15	TRBV19	TGTGCCAGTAGTATTCTAGCGGGAGGGCCAAACGAGCAGTACTTC	CASSILAGGPNEQYF
TRBJ1-1	NA	TRBD1	15	TRBV5-1	TGCGCCAGCAGCTTGGTGCAGGGGGTTAAAACTGAAGCTTTCTTT	CASSLVQGVKTEAFF
TRBJ1-5	NA	NA	14	TRBV4-2	TGTGCCAGCAGTCGGACAGTAGGCAATCAGCCCCAGCATTTT	CASSRTVGNQPQHF
TRBJ2-7	NA	TRBD2	17	TRBV28	TGTGCCAGCAGTCCATCGGGACTAGCGGGAGGGTTCTACGAGCAGTACTTC	CASSPSGLAGGFYEQYF
TRBJ2-2	NA	NA	15	TRBV4-1	TGCGCCAGCACCACAAGGGGTGGTGGTCCCGGGGAGCTGTTTTTT	CASTTRGGGPGELFF
TRBJ2-7	NA	TRBD2	15	TRBV5-4	TGTGCCAGCAGCTTGGACCTAGCGGGAGTTCACGAGCAGTACTTC	CASSLDLAGVHEQYF
TRBJ1-2	NA	TRBD1	15	TRBV6-1	TGTGCCAGCAGTCCCGGACAGGGGGAATACTATGGCTACACCTTC	CASSPGQGEYYGYTF
TRBJ2-7	NA	NA	14	TRBV11-2	TGTGCCAGCAGCCCCGGGACTCAGTACGCGGAGCAGTACTTC	CASSPGTQYAEQYF
TRBJ1-3	NA	NA	15	TRBV6-6	TGTGCCAGCAGCCCGGGAGGAAGCTCTGGAAACACCATATATTTT	CASSPGGSSGNTIYF
TRBJ2-1	NA	TRBD2	15	TRBV6-1	TGTGCCAGCAGTGAAGGACTAGCGGGGTATAATGAGCAGTTCTTC	CASSEGLAGYNEQFF
TRBJ2-3	NA	NA	13	TRBV4-3	TGCGCCAGCAGCCAATCGGGAGCAGATACGCAGTATTTT	CASSQSGADTQYF
TRBJ2-5	NA	NA	14	TRBV6-1	TGTGCCAGCACTATGACAGGCCACCAAGAGACCCAGTACTTC	CASTMTGHQETQYF
TRBJ2-1	NA	TRBD2	16	TRBV28	TGTGCCAGCAGTTCCCCCCTAGCGGGCTCCTACAATGAGCAGTTCTTC	CASSSPLAGSYNEQFF
TRBJ2-1	NA	NA	13	TRBV28	TGTGCCAGCAGTTCCGGACTTTACAATGAGCAGTTCTTC	CASSSGLYNEQFF
TRBJ2-1	once	TRBD2	16	TRBV27	TGTGCCAGCAGTCCGCGAGCGGGAGCCGAATACAATGAGCAGTTCTTC	CASSPRAGAEYNEQFF
TRBJ2-7	NA	TRBD1	14	TRBV7-8	TGTGCCAGCAGCTTACAGCAGGGGGCGGTCGAGCAGTACTTC	CASSLQQGAVEQYF
TRBJ2-4	NA	TRBD2	17	TRBV7-2	TGTGCCAGCAGCCCCCGACTAGCGGGCCTAGCCAAAAACATTCAGTACTTC	CASSPRLAGLAKNIQYF
TRBJ2-7	few	TRBD1	13	TRBV28	TGTGCCAGCAGTAGAGGACAGGGCTACGAGCAGTACTTC	CASSRGQGYEQYF
TRBJ2-1	NA	NA	14	TRBV29-1	TGCAGCGTGGAGAAGCGGGTTGTCTACAATGAGCAGTTCTTC	CSVEKRVVYNEQFF
TRBJ2-5	NA	TRBD2	17	TRBV18	TGTGCCAGCTCACCAATAGGGAATAGCGGGAGCCAAGAGACCCAGTACTTC	CASSPIGNSGSQETQYF
TRBJ2-6	NA	NA	15	TRBV28	TGTGCCAGTAGCCCCGTAGGGGCAGGGGCCAACGTCCTGACTTTC	CASSPVGAGANVLTF